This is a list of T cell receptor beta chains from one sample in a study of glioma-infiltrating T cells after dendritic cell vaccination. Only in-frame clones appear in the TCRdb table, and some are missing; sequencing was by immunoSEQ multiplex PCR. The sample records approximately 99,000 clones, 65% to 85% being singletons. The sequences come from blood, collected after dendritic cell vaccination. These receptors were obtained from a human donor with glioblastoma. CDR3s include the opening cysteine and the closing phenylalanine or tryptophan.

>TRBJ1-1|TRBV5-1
CASSLQRDTEAFF
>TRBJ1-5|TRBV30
CAWTGGFNNQPQHF
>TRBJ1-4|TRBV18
CASSLGAGGELFF
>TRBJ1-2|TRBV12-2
CASRLGGLGYGYTF
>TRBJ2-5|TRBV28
CASSFARYQETQYF
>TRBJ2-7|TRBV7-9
CASSDSDREPKYEQYF
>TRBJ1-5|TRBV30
CAWSRTGDQPQHF
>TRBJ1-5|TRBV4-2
CASSLGQRDQPQHF
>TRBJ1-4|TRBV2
CASAGLINEKLFF
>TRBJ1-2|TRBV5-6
CASSQTSNYGYTF
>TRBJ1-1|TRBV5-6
CASSYRGGRTEAFF
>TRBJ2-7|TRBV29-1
CSVVVPTRYEQYF
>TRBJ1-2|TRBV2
CASSNNIQGGYGYTF
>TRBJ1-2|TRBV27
CASSPGTGRYGYTF
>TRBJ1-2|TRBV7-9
CASAREGYTF
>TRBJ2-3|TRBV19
CASSISLGRGGPDTQYF
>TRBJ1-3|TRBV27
CASRDSGNTIYF
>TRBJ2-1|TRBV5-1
CASSLVLAGNEQFF
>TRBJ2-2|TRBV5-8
CASSRRGLTGELFF
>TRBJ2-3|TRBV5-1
CASSTGLAATYTDTQYF
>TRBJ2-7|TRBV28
CASSGTSGRVYEQYF
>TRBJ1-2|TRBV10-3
CAISESAEVRGYTF
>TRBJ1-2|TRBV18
CASSLGQGYGYTF
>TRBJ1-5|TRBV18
CASSRDNLSNQPQHF
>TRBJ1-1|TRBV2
CASRETGFTEAFF
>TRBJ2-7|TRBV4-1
CASSQESASGRADGRYEQYF
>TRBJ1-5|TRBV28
CASSLADSNQPQHF
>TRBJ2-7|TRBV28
CASSFAGLTYEQYF
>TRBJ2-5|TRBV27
CASSLGGVQETQYF
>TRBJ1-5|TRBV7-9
CASSLDRGLNQPQHF
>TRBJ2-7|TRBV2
CASSRTGRSYEQYF
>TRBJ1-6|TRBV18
CASSPDRDGSPLHF
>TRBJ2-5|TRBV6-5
CASSYLPGPKVKTQYF
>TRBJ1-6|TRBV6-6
CASSLELSYNSPLHF
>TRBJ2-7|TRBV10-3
CAISESDEQYF
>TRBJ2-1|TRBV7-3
CASSGLGLAGGNEQFF
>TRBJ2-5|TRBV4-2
CASSQEVREGTQYF
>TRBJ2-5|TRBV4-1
CASSLAAQETQYF
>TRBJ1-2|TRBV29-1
CSVEGATYGYTF
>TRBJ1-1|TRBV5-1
CASSLGSGNTEAFF
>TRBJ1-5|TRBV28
CASSQGGGSQPQHF
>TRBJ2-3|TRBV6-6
CASSHRRGGAPDTQYF
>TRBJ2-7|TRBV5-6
CASSFRAGTGPSYEQYF
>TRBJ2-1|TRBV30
CAGGGLNEQFF
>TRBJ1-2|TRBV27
CASSWGRDYGYTF
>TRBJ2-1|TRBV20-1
CSAGGSHEQFF
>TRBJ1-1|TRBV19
CASSTRESNTEAFF
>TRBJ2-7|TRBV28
CASSEGQRYEQYF
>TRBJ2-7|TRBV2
CASSAQTYEQYF
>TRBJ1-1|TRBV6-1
CASKRTGNTEAFF